In its sample, the clone carrying this T cell receptor beta chain was seen once. V gave up 6 bases and J gave up 5 bases, with 13 bases separating them. Looked up from germline, CDR1 is LNHDA and CDR2 is SQIVND (reference sequence). This CDR3 contains 14 residues. The data are from a study of blood T cell repertoires in COVID-19. Study as a whole: Specimens from acute and convalescent COVID-19 originated in the United States, Italy and Spain. Sources were T cells, B-cell-depleted T cells, or PBMCs; the material itself was cDNA or gDNA.

In the original analysis: From reference gene primer amplification, estimates of nucleated cell counts were derived. Assay used: immunoSEQ multiplex PCR; TCRdb lists only in-frame clones, some missing. D and trimming come from the DNA, and the V and J calls and clone size come from that table. The sample contains some 370,000 clones, around 87% of which appear only once. This clonotype originated in a young man with active or convalescent COVID-19. The specimen sequenced was peripheral blood. The rearrangement uses TRBV19 and TRBJ2-2, with D perhaps TRBD1 (6 bases). CDR3 sequence reads: CASRTGTRTGELFF. CDR3 bases: TGTGCCAGTAGAACCGGGACAAGGACCGGGGAGCTGTTTTTT.